This entry concerns a single TCR beta chain. CDR3 length: 13 residues. V lost 6 bases and J 8 bases, leaving 16 bases between the germline ends. Per germline, CDR1 MNHEY and CDR2 SVGAGI. This entry comes from a study of cytomegalovirus exposure and HLA in healthy donors. Measured with immunoSEQ multiplex PCR; TCRdb has only the in-frame clones, and not every one. The sample holds tens of thousands of clones, roughly 96% seen once. The sequenced sample was PBMCs. The J gene is TRBJ1-1, the V gene TRBV6-5; TRBD1 is a possible D gene (6 bases). The TCR originated in a woman younger than 35 in good health and CMV-seropositive. CDR3 coding DNA: TGTGCCAGCAGCATCGGACAGACCACGGAAGCTTTCTTT. Residues: CASSIGQTTEAFF.